The 23 T cell receptor beta chains reported below all come from one sample, sequenced in a study of blood T cell repertoires in COVID-19. Some clones are missing from TCRdb's copy, which holds only in-frame ones; the method was immunoSEQ multiplex PCR. Of roughly 97,000 clones in the sample, approximately 91% were seen once. The sequenced material came from peripheral blood. All receptors derive from a human donor in a cohort sampled during active COVID-19.

This sequence joins TRBV4-2 and TRBJ2-7; the match to TRBD2 covers 7 bases. The germline V gene encodes CDR1 LGHNA and CDR2 YNFKEQ. The ends lost 0 bases at V and 7 bases at J; junction bases unmatched: 12. The CDR3 covers 16 residues. The CDR3: CASSQDGASGAEEQYF. The CDR3 nucleotides are TGTGCCAGCAGCCAAGATGGCGCTAGCGGCGCGGAGGAGCAGTACTTC.

V is TRBV5-4 and J is TRBJ2-7; 7 nucleotides align to TRBD1. The V segment lost 5 bases and the J segment 3 bases; nucleotides outside the gene matches: 11. Per the germline V gene, CDR1 is SGHNT and CDR2 is YYREEE (reference sequence). The CDR3 covers 15 residues. The CDR3 DNA reads TGTGCCAGCAGTCGTGAACAGGGGAACGGCTACGAGCAGTACTTC. Its translation is CASSREQGNGYEQYF.

The chain carries TRBV27 and TRBJ2-7, with TRBD1 matching over 8 bases. In germline, CDR1 is MNHEY, CDR2 SMNVEV (reference sequence). This CDR3 has 16 amino acids. J lost 6 bases, V lost 4 bases, and 14 bases had no gene match. The CDR3 nucleotides read TGTGCCAGCAGTTCGACCCGGGGACAGGATTTGGGCGAGCAGTACTTC. Amino acid sequence: CASSSTRGQDLGEQYF.

A note on this clone: Other DNA sequences from this sample encode an identical CDR3 as well. CDR3 region: CATSLVGGGETQYF. CDR3 bases: TGTGCCACCAGCCTAGTGGGGGGAGGGGAGACCCAGTACTTC. The genes are TRBV15 and TRBJ2-5, with TRBD2 identical over 7 bases. This CDR3 contains 14 residues. Germline-derived CDR1 and CDR2 are LNHNV and YYDKDF (reference sequence). V gave up 5 bases and J gave up 5 bases; unmatched junction bases: 8.

The chain has TRBV3-1 (or the pseudogene TRBV3-2) and TRBJ1-2; D perhaps matches TRBD1 (6 bases). V was trimmed by 2 bases and J by 2 bases, leaving 15 bases between them. Per germline, CDR1 LGHDT and CDR2 YNNKEL (reference sequence). The CDR3 sequence is 16 residues long. The DNA of the CDR3 is TGTGCCAGCAGCCAAAATGGACAGCTTGGAAACTATGGCTACACCTTC. It codes for CASSQNGQLGNYGYTF.

The chain links TRBV5-6 to TRBJ2-1, with TRBD1 identical over 8 bases. Germline V gives CDR1 SGHDT, CDR2 YYEEEE. The V gene end was trimmed by 4 bases and the J gene end by 7 bases; junction bases not matched to a gene: 13. CDR3 length: 16 residues. The CDR3 nucleotides are TGTGCCAGCAGCCCACCCTTCAGACAGGGGTCAAATGAGCAGTTCTTC. The encoded protein is CASSPPFRQGSNEQFF.

This chain connects TRBV25-1 to TRBJ1-5, with 7 bases that match TRBD1. Germline V CDR1 and CDR2: MGHDK, SYGVNS. Trimming cost V 4 bases and J 2 bases; bases outside gene matches: 2. The CDR3 runs 14 residues. The CDR3 here is CASSGGGGNQPQHF. The CDR3 DNA follows: TGTGCCAGCAGTGGAGGGGGCGGCAATCAGCCCCAGCATTTT. The full variable domain, with the rest looked up from reference TRBV25-1 and TRBJ1-5, is EADIYQTPRYLVIGTGKKITLECSQTMGHDKMYWYQQDPGMELHLIHYSYGVNSTEKGDLSSESTVSRIRTEHFPLTLESARPSHTSQYLCASSGGGGNQPQHFGDGTRLSIL.

The chain uses TRBV7-9 and TRBJ1-4; 8 bases are a match to TRBD1. V lost 5 bases to trimming and J lost 5 bases; unmatched junction nucleotides: 13. This CDR3 spans 17 amino acids. Per the germline V gene, CDR1 is SEHNR and CDR2 is FQNEAQ (reference sequence). The CDR3 here is CASSNRLTGGLNEKLFF. In DNA, the CDR3 is TGTGCCAGCAGCAACCGACTCACAGGGGGGCTAAATGAAAAACTGTTTTTT.

The rearrangement links TRBV7-8 to TRBJ2-2; D is ambiguous. Germline V gene sequence: CDR1 SGHVS, CDR2 FQNEAQ. The ends were cut back, 5 bases at V and 0 bases at J, with 13 bases in the middle. The CDR3 covers 16 residues. CDR3 DNA: TGTGCCAGCAGCCGCCGCTTGCGAACGAACACCGGGGAGCTGTTTTTT. Translation gives CASSRRLRTNTGELFF.

CDR3 region: CASSLGEGQETQYF. The DNA of the CDR3 is TGTGCCAGCAGCCTGGGTGAGGGACAAGAGACCCAGTACTTC. The V gene is TRBV11-3, the J gene TRBJ2-5; a weak D match, TRBD2 (5 bases). Trimming took off 5 bases at V and 2 bases at J, with 12 bases between the two ends. CDR1 and CDR2 (germline): SGHNT, YENEEA. This CDR3 has 14 residues.

The chain has TRBV6-5 and TRBJ2-3; tentatively, D is TRBD1 (5 bases). CDR3 length: 14 residues. Deletions cut 9 bases from V and 4 bases from J, with 17 bases between. Germline values: CDR1 MNHEY, CDR2 SVGAGI. The CDR3 loop reads CASLKAGWSDTQYF. CDR3 DNA sequence: TGTGCCAGTCTTAAGGCAGGGTGGTCAGATACGCAGTATTTT.

A word on this clone: A read error may produce the germline difference seen at one junction end. The rearrangement joins TRBV5-1 to TRBJ2-6, with a weak D call TRBD1 (6 bases). CDR1 and CDR2 from the germline V gene are SGHRS and YFSETQ. The CDR3 sequence is 18 residues long. CDR3 coding DNA: TGCGCCAGCAGTTTGGAAGGGGGTGGCCCCCCTGGGGCCAACGTCCTGACTTTC. It specifies CASSLEGGGPPGANVLTF.

V is TRBV15 and J is TRBJ1-6; D call uncertain. With 5 bases removed from V and 7 bases from J, the gap between germline ends came to 6 bases. The CDR3 is 12 amino acids. CDR1 and CDR2 (germline): LNHNV, YYDKDF (reference sequence). The CDR3 loop is CATSWANSPLHF. The CDR3 DNA follows: TGTGCCACCAGCTGGGCAAATTCACCCCTCCACTTT.

This clone has just one count. The V and J genes are TRBV9 and TRBJ2-5; the match to TRBD1 covers 8 bases. Germline CDR1 is SGDLS and CDR2 is YYNGEE. This CDR3 comprises 16 residues. With 1 base clipped from V and 4 bases from J, the junction kept 9 bases outside the gene matches. The CDR3 loop is CASSVSTGQVTETQYF. The CDR3, as DNA: TGTGCCAGCAGCGTATCTACGGGACAGGTTACAGAGACCCAGTACTTC.

This clone showed up just a few times. The chain recombines TRBV4-2 with TRBJ1-1; TRBD1 agrees at 8 bases. Germline CDR1 and CDR2: LGHNA and YNFKEQ. The CDR3 spans 14 residues. V was clipped by 2 bases and J by 4 bases; unmatched bases: 3. The CDR3 region has the DNA TGTGCCAGCAGCCAAACAGGGGGGGGCACTGAAGCTTTCTTT. It encodes CASSQTGGGTEAFF.

V gene TRBV14 combines with J gene TRBJ1-5, with D uncertain. The germline V gene encodes CDR1 SGHDN and CDR2 FVKESK. Trimming cost V 4 bases and J 11 bases, with 12 bases left between them. The CDR3 has 12 residues. The CDR3 protein is CASSRDSGAQHF. CDR3 in DNA: TGTGCCAGCAGCCGAGACTCCGGGGCCCAGCATTTT.

The chain joins TRBV28 to TRBJ1-1; TRBD1 aligns across 9 bases. Germline V CDR1 and CDR2: MDHEN, SYDVKM. V was pared by 7 bases and J by 5 bases, with 11 bases of the junction left unmatched. This CDR3 is built from 15 residues. As DNA, the CDR3 is TGTGCCAGCACCCTACTCGGACAGGGGAAGACTGAAGCTTTCTTT. Encoded protein: CASTLLGQGKTEAFF.

The table lists this clone with a count of one. The chain recombines TRBV4-3 with TRBJ2-1, with 12 positions matching TRBD2. CDR3 length: 17 residues. V lost 2 bases and J lost 3; bases outside the gene matches: 5. Germline-derived CDR1 and CDR2 are LGHNA and YSLEER. CDR3: CASSQSTSGGLYNEQFF. The CDR3 DNA is TGCGCCAGCAGCCAATCAACTAGCGGGGGGCTCTACAATGAGCAGTTCTTC.

This chain connects TRBV7-6 to TRBJ1-1; D gene uncertain. The CDR3 covers 13 residues. In germline, CDR1 is SGHVS, CDR2 FNYEAQ. The V end lost 5 bases, the J end lost 1 base, and 8 bases lay between the germline ends. The CDR3 protein is CASSQNQNTEAFF. CDR3 in DNA: TGTGCCAGCAGCCAGAACCAGAACACTGAAGCTTTCTTT.

CDR3 sequence: CASSSPYRINQPQHF. In DNA form, the CDR3 reads TGTGCCAGCAGTTCGCCGTACAGGATCAATCAGCCCCAGCATTTT. The V and J genes are TRBV28 and TRBJ1-5; a possible D gene is TRBD1 (5 bases). From germline, CDR1 is MDHEN and CDR2 SYDVKM. The CDR3 totals 15 residues. V was shortened by 4 bases and J by 3 bases, with 13 bases between the two germline ends.

V and J are TRBV4-3 and TRBJ2-5, with D possibly being TRBD1 (6 bases). The V gene lost 1 base and the J gene lost 4 bases, with 13 bases spanning the gap. This CDR3 region has 15 residues. Germline CDR1 and CDR2: LGHNA and YSLEER. The CDR3 reads CASSQVQGYGETQYF. As DNA, the CDR3 is TGCGCCAGCAGCCAAGTGCAGGGGTATGGAGAGACCCAGTACTTC.

The chain links TRBV21-1 to TRBJ2-1; the D call of TRBD2 is as the table states it, not checked on the DNA. TRBV21-1 is a pseudogene locus. The CDR3 consists of 15 residues. CDR3 protein: CASSKWVAGINEQFF. In DNA form, the CDR3 reads TGTGCCAGCAGCAAATGGGTAGCGGGAATCAATGAGCAGTTCTTC.

This chain's CDR3 is CASSYGGLYEQYF. CDR3 sequence (DNA): TGTGCCAGCAGCTATGGAGGGCTATACGAGCAGTACTTC. The V and J genes are TRBV5-6 and TRBJ2-7, with D perhaps matching TRBD2 (6 bases). Germline-derived CDR1 and CDR2 are SGHDT and YYEEEE. The CDR3 runs to 13 residues. The V and J ends lost 3 bases and 4 bases respectively, with 11 bases between them.